The 26 T cell receptor beta chains below all came from one sample that was sequenced in a study of radiotherapy plus CTLA-4 blockade in lung cancer. Method: immunoSEQ multiplex PCR; TCRdb's copy keeps in-frame clones and lacks some. The sample includes tens of thousands of clones, around 86% of them seen just once. The sample consisted of peripheral blood, taken from a patient treated with radiotherapy plus ipilimumab. Receptors were obtained from a human donor with non-small cell lung cancer that progressed on radiotherapy plus ipilimumab.

The rearrangement uses TRBV30 and TRBJ1-5; D gene ambiguous. This CDR3 region has 15 residues. V was pared by 3 bases and J by 3 bases, with 15 bases between. The germline gives CDR1 GTSNPN, CDR2 SVGIG (reference sequence). The CDR3 loop reads CAWSEGLTTNQPQHF. The CDR3 DNA follows: TGTGCCTGGAGCGAGGGCCTTACAACCAATCAGCCCCAGCATTTT.

The chain links TRBV5-1 to TRBJ2-7, with TRBD1 matching over 8 bases. Per germline, CDR1 SGHRS and CDR2 YFSETQ. The ends lost 3 bases at V and 6 bases at J; junction bases unmatched: 8. This CDR3 has 14 amino acids. This CDR3 reads CASSSGTGLGEQYV. In DNA, the CDR3 is TGCGCCAGCAGCTCTGGGACAGGCCTTGGCGAGCAGTACGTC.

The chain is built from TRBV27 and TRBJ2-1; 10 nucleotides line up with TRBD2. In germline, CDR1 is MNHEY, CDR2 SMNVEV (reference sequence). Trimming at V came to 5 bases and at J to 8 bases, leaving 12 bases not matched to a gene. This CDR3 has 16 amino acids. DNA for the CDR3: TGTGCCAGCAGTATCCGGGGAGCGGGAGGGATGGATGAGCAGTTCTTC. Its translation is CASSIRGAGGMDEQFF.

CDR3 nucleotide sequence: TGTGCCAGCAGGAGGGGGCGAGACTATGGCTACACCTTC. This sequence encodes CASRRGRDYGYTF. The rearrangement uses TRBV28 and TRBJ1-2; 7 nucleotides agree with TRBD1. The CDR3 loop spans 13 amino acids. V was pared by 6 bases and J by 3 bases, with 4 bases of the junction left unmatched. CDR1 MDHEN and CDR2 SYDVKM come from the germline V gene.

CDR3 DNA: TGTGCCAGCAGCCCTGACAGGGGACACTACGAGCAGTACTTC. Translation gives CASSPDRGHYEQYF. This chain links TRBV27 with TRBJ2-7, with 8 bases that match TRBD1. Germline V gene data show CDR1 as MNHEY and CDR2 as SMNVEV (reference sequence). CDR3 length equals 14 residues. J lost 3 bases, V lost 6 bases, and 7 bases had no gene match.

On this clone: The sample carries other DNA sequences with the same CDR3. J is TRBJ1-2 and V is TRBV2, with D hard to call. This CDR3 is 13 amino acids long. The germline V and J ends were trimmed by 1 base and 4 bases, with 7 bases remaining between them. Per the germline V gene, CDR1 is SNHLY and CDR2 is FYNNEI. CDR3 residues: CASSEVGSYGYTF. CDR3 sequence (DNA): TGTGCCAGCAGTGAAGTTGGCAGCTATGGCTACACCTTC. Together with reference TRBV2 and TRBJ1-2, the CDR3 gives the full variable domain: EPEVTQTPSHQVTQMGQEVILRCVPISNHLYFYWYRQILGQKVEFLVSFYNNEISEKSEIFDDQFSVERPDGSNFTLKIRSTKLEDSAMYFCASSEVGSYGYTFGSGTRLTVV.

The rearrangement uses TRBV27 and TRBJ1-5; TRBD1 matches at 7 bases. The V gene's germline CDR1 is MNHEY and CDR2 SMNVEV (reference sequence). J lost 2 bases, V lost 2 bases, and 9 bases had no gene match. The CDR3 is 17 residues long. CDR3 amino acids: CASSLGWRQGRNQPQHF. CDR3 nucleotides: TGTGCCAGCAGTTTAGGGTGGAGACAGGGACGCAATCAGCCCCAGCATTTT.

This sequence joins TRBV28 and TRBJ2-3, with 12 bases aligning to TRBD2. The CDR3 has 17 amino acids. Unmatched junction bases numbered 11, after V lost 5 bases and J lost 5 bases. Germline CDR1 and CDR2: MDHEN and SYDVKM. The CDR3, as DNA: TGTGCCAGCAGTGCCCTTCTAGCGGGAGGGCCGAGAGATACGCAGTATTTT. Translating gives CASSALLAGGPRDTQYF.

This sequence joins TRBV25-1 and TRBJ2-1, with 10 bases matching TRBD2. V shed 2 bases, J shed 6 bases, and the junction held 7 bases outside the gene matches. The length of the CDR3 is 16 residues. CDR1 is MGHDK and CDR2 is SYGVNS in the germline V gene. The CDR3 DNA reads TGTGCCAGCAGTGAACTTCTAGCGGGAGAGGTCAATGAGCAGTTCTTC. Its translation is CASSELLAGEVNEQFF.

This clone was seen just once. The gene calls are TRBV4-1 and TRBJ2-2; TRBD1 matches 7 bases. The CDR3 is 14 amino acids. Trimming took 2 bases from V and 5 from J; bases not matched to a gene: 2. The germline CDR1 and CDR2 sequences are MGHRA and YSYEKL. CDR3 residues: CASSQMTGTGELFF. CDR3 coding DNA: TGCGCCAGCAGCCAAATGACAGGGACCGGGGAGCTGTTTTTT.

The chain employs TRBV11-2 and TRBJ1-2; 9 nucleotides match TRBD1. Germline CDR1 and CDR2: SGHAT and FQNNGV. J was trimmed by 4 bases and V by 3 bases; bases with no gene match: 9. The CDR3 contains 16 residues. Here the CDR3 reads CASSLGQGYTSYGYTF. CDR3 DNA: TGTGCCAGCAGCTTGGGACAGGGCTACACCTCCTATGGCTACACCTTC. The whole variable domain, remainder taken from reference TRBV11-2 and TRBJ1-2, is EAGVAQSPRYKIIEKRQSVAFWCNPISGHATLYWYQQILGQGPKLLIQFQNNGVVDDSQLPKDRFSAERLKGVDSTLKIQPAKLEDSAVYLCASSLGQGYTSYGYTFGSGTRLTVV.

This chain links TRBV6-1 with TRBJ2-2; no reliable D call. The CDR3 spans 15 residues. Germline values: CDR1 MNHNS, CDR2 SASEGT. V gave up 4 bases and J gave up 5 bases, with 14 bases separating them. The CDR3 nucleotides read TGTGCCAGCAGTGCTAAGGCAGGCGGAACCGGGGAGCTGTTTTTT. This gives the protein CASSAKAGGTGELFF.

This chain links TRBV29-1 with TRBJ2-7; D uncertain. Trimming left V 5 bases short and J 2 bases short, with 19 bases between. CDR1 and CDR2 (germline): SQVTM, ANQGSEA. The CDR3 totals 15 residues. CDR3 in amino acids: CSVSGQNGGPYEQYF. In DNA form, the CDR3 reads TGCAGCGTTTCCGGGCAAAATGGTGGCCCCTACGAGCAGTACTTC.

The V gene is TRBV7-8, the J gene TRBJ2-7, with TRBD2 identical over 12 bases. J was trimmed by 4 bases and V by 4 bases; bases with no gene match: 5. CDR1 and CDR2 from the germline V gene are SGHVS and FQNEAQ. This CDR3 contains 15 residues. The CDR3 bases are TGTGCCAGCAGCTCCACTAGCGGGAGGTCGTACGAGCAGTACTTC. Translation: CASSSTSGRSYEQYF.

The rearrangement joins TRBV15 to TRBJ1-2; D ambiguous. The CDR3 covers 13 residues. Germline V gene lookup returns CDR1 LNHNV and CDR2 YYDKDF (reference sequence). Trimming removed 3 bases from V and 7 bases from J, with 12 bases in between. The CDR3 coding sequence is TGTGCCACCAGCAGTGGCCAGGAGGGTGGCTACACCTTC. This gives the protein CATSSGQEGGYTF.

The V call is TRBV11-2, the J call TRBJ2-1; D ambiguous. V shed 1 base and J shed 7 bases, with 11 bases lying between them. Germline V gives CDR1 SGHAT, CDR2 FQNNGV. CDR3 size: 14 residues. The CDR3 is CASSLASAFNEQFF. CDR3 nucleotide sequence: TGTGCCAGCAGCTTAGCGTCCGCATTTAATGAGCAGTTCTTC.

This sequence joins TRBV19 and TRBJ1-1; 7 bases agree with TRBD1. V gave up 5 bases and J gave up 5 bases; unmatched junction bases: 11. Germline-derived CDR1 and CDR2 are LNHDA and SQIVND (reference sequence). This CDR3 comprises 15 residues. CDR3 in DNA: TGTGCCAGTAGTTCATCCCGACAGGGCAGGACTGAAGCTTTCTTT. It translates to CASSSSRQGRTEAFF.

The V call is TRBV28, the J call TRBJ2-1; 13 nucleotides line up with TRBD2. Germline V gives CDR1 MDHEN, CDR2 SYDVKM. V gave up 1 base and J gave up 8 bases; unmatched junction bases: 5. The CDR3 length is 16 residues. CDR3 loop: CASSLSTSGRFDEQFF. The CDR3 nucleotides read TGTGCCAGCAGTTTATCGACTAGCGGGAGGTTCGATGAGCAGTTCTTC.

The CDR3 region is CASRGPGKVEQYV. CDR3 sequence (DNA): TGTGCCAGCAGGGGGCCGGGAAAGGTCGAGCAGTACGTC. V usage is TRBV6-1 and J usage is TRBJ2-7; D tentatively fits TRBD1 or TRBD2 (5 bases each). The germline V and J ends were trimmed by 6 bases and 6 bases, with 15 bases remaining between them. The CDR3 sequence is 13 residues long. Per the germline V gene, CDR1 is MNHNS and CDR2 is SASEGT.

This clone was picked up one time. V usage is TRBV15 and J usage is TRBJ1-5; TRBD1 matches at 7 bases. Germline V gene sequence: CDR1 LNHNV, CDR2 YYDKDF (reference sequence). There are 16 residues in the CDR3. V gave up 0 bases and J gave up 6 bases; unmatched junction bases: 8. The CDR3 coding sequence is TGTGCCACCAGCAGAGATGACGGCCAGGGGGGTCAGCCCCAGCATTTT. It codes for CATSRDDGQGGQPQHF. Complete variable domain (other parts from reference TRBV15 and TRBJ1-5): DAMVIQNPRYQVTQFGKPVTLSCSQTLNHNVMYWYQQKSSQAPKLLFHYYDKDFNNEADTPDNFQSRRPNTSFCFLDIRSPGLGDTAMYLCATSRDDGQGGQPQHFGDGTRLSIL.

The chain has TRBV4-1 and TRBJ2-1; D may correspond to TRBD1 or TRBD2 (5 bases each). Germline V gives CDR1 MGHRA, CDR2 YSYEKL. This CDR3 has 14 residues. Between the trimmed V and J ends, which lost 3 bases and 7 bases, there was a span of 13 bases. CDR3 sequence (DNA): TGCGCCAGCAGCCAGGGCTGGGGGTCGAATGAGCAGTTCTTC. This codes for CASSQGWGSNEQFF.

This chain joins TRBV15 and TRBJ2-5, with a weak D call TRBD1 (5 bases). V gave up 3 bases and J gave up 2 bases, with 13 bases separating them. This CDR3 region has 15 residues. CDR1 is LNHNV, CDR2 YYDKDF, per germline (reference sequence). The CDR3 DNA is TGTGCCACCAGCAGTCCGCCAGGGTTGCAAGAGACCCAGTACTTC. Its translation is CATSSPPGLQETQYF.

The rearrangement uses TRBV13 and TRBJ2-7; TRBD1 matches 7 bases. The CDR3 is made up of 17 amino acids. Germline assignment: CDR1 PRHDT and CDR2 FYEKMQ (reference sequence). With V trimmed by 2 bases and J by 0 bases, 10 bases remained unmatched. The CDR3 DNA follows: TGTGCCAGCAGCTTAATGGGCAGGGACAGCTTCTCCTACGAGCAGTACTTC. Amino acid sequence: CASSLMGRDSFSYEQYF.

V is TRBV6-1 and J is TRBJ1-3; D perhaps matches TRBD1 (6 bases). CDR3 size: 14 residues. Trimming removed 0 bases at V and 13 bases at J, with 16 bases between. Germline CDR1 and CDR2: MNHNS and SASEGT. The CDR3 nucleotides read TGTGCCAGCAGTGAAGCTTTTCCGGGACAAGAGATATATTTT. The encoded protein is CASSEAFPGQEIYF.

The rearrangement links TRBV28 to TRBJ1-5; the D gene is possibly TRBD1 (5 bases). CDR1 and CDR2 from the germline V gene are MDHEN and SYDVKM. The length of the CDR3 is 13 residues. V lost 5 bases, J lost 5 bases, and 10 bases lay in between. The CDR3 spells CASSAGAYQPQHF. CDR3 in DNA: TGTGCCAGCAGTGCCGGGGCTTATCAGCCCCAGCATTTT.

The chain combines TRBV6-1 with TRBJ2-2; D unclear. The CDR3 consists of 15 residues. The V and J ends lost 7 bases and 7 bases respectively, with 19 bases between them. CDR1 and CDR2 from the germline V gene are MNHNS and SASEGT. CDR3 nucleotides: TGTGCCAGCACGATGGTGACCCCTCGTGACGGGGAGCTGTTTTTT. It specifies CASTMVTPRDGELFF.